This entry concerns a single T cell receptor (beta chain). The target antigen is unknown. The data stem from a study of identical twins. Study outcomes and limitations: Donors were not followed over many years; analysis was cross-sectional.

In TCRdb, the 5' RACE reads were re-called with MiXCR into one record per CDR3 protein. This sample has some 250,000 distinct CDR3 sequences; roughly 7.1% occur once, and the top ten carry more than 14%. Trimming shortened V by 3 bases and J by 4 bases, and 13 bases separated the two germline ends. CDR3 length: 13 residues. In germline, CDR1 is DFQATT, CDR2 SNEGSKA (reference sequence). This sample was also put to use in a study of T cells expressing NK-cell markers. From that second work: The study drew TCR beta repertoires from sorted CD3+CD56+NKG2C+, CD3+CD56+NKG2C- and CD3+CD56-NKG2C+ T cells. Sorting of alpha-beta TCR T cells alone was achieved in several experiments with an anti-gamma-delta TCR antibody.

The V call is TRBV20-1, the J call TRBJ2-7; D perhaps matches TRBD2 (5 bases). Sequencing input: CD8+ T cells sorted from blood. The sequence came from a woman aged 18-29 years in good health. The CDR3 loop reads CSARSSTYYEQYF. CDR3 in DNA: TGCAGTGCTAGGTCTAGCACCTATTACGAGCAGTACTTC.